These 5 T cell receptor beta chains originate from one sample sequenced in a study of PD-1 blockade in classical Hodgkin lymphoma. Every patient had relapsed following autologous stem cell transplantation, and cohorts differed in brentuximab vedotin exposure. Profiling relied on immunoSEQ multiplex PCR, and the TCRdb table lists in-frame clones only, not all of them. Of 10,000 to 13,000 clones in the sample, approximately 81% were seen once. The specimen comprised peripheral blood mononuclear cells (PBMCs), sampled at baseline. The receptors derive from a human donor with classical Hodgkin lymphoma.

Judged by abundance, this clone is medium-sized. The CDR3 coding sequence is TGTGCCAGCAGTCTGGGGGGACAGGCGGCGGAGGAGCTGTTTTTT. Translated, it gives CASSLGGQAAEELFF. The rearrangement links TRBV28 to TRBJ2-2; 8 bases align to TRBD1. V gave up 5 bases and J gave up 10 bases; unmatched junction bases: 12. The germline V gene encodes CDR1 MDHEN and CDR2 SYDVKM. This CDR3 spans 15 amino acids.

V and J are TRBV30 and TRBJ2-7, with D hard to call. The CDR3 is 13 residues long. Trimming shortened V by 0 bases and J by 6 bases, and 12 bases separated the two germline ends. From germline, CDR1 is GTSNPN and CDR2 SVGIG (reference sequence). The CDR3 reads CAWSVWVGREQYF. For the CDR3, the DNA is TGTGCCTGGAGTGTTTGGGTCGGTCGCGAGCAGTACTTC.

The chain links TRBV5-5 to TRBJ2-2; TRBD2 agrees at 7 bases. The CDR3 length is 16 residues. Germline CDR1 is SGHKS and CDR2 is YYEKEE (reference sequence). V lost 6 bases to trimming and J lost 1 base; unmatched junction nucleotides: 9. The CDR3: CASTRGGLVNTGELFF. Written as DNA, the CDR3 is TGTGCCAGCACCCGGGGAGGGCTTGTGAACACCGGGGAGCTGTTTTTT.

V and J are TRBV11-3 and TRBJ2-3; D is unclear. Germline V gene sequence: CDR1 SGHNT, CDR2 YENEEA. This CDR3 has 13 residues. Trimming removed 3 bases from V and 0 bases from J, with 4 bases in between. Written as DNA, the CDR3 is TGTGCCAGCAGCTTCAGCAGCACAGATACGCAGTATTTT. This sequence encodes CASSFSSTDTQYF.

The chain links TRBV11-3 to TRBJ2-7; a possible D gene is TRBD1 (7 bases). Germline V gene data show CDR1 as SGHNT and CDR2 as YENEEA. The length of the CDR3 is 14 residues. The V and J ends lost 5 bases and 0 bases respectively, with 11 bases between them. This chain's CDR3 is CASSAGGNSYEQYF. In DNA form, the CDR3 reads TGTGCCAGCAGCGCAGGGGGGAACTCCTACGAGCAGTACTTC.